Sequencing of this T cell receptor beta chain was carried out in a study of cytomegalovirus exposure and HLA in healthy donors (dated by TCRdb to about 2017). The study in broad terms: An earlier analysis of roughly 630 of the donors reported 250 to 300 Gb of sequence data and 120 million or so unique TCR beta sequences from 190 million or so T cells. An early release that covered about 600 HLA-typed donors contained 250 to 350 gigabases of sequencing data and around 85 million unique TCR sequences. Among the roughly 400 genotyped donors, under 90% belonged to the genetic ancestry cluster associated with self-reported Caucasian donors. The study aimed to test whether cataloging public T cell receptors could reveal signatures of past pathogen exposure. Using immunosequencing, the study profiled T cell repertoires from roughly 650 subjects and related those repertoires to cytomegalovirus serostatus. In addition to the first cohort of 666 subjects, a separate validation cohort of 120 different subjects was used. High-throughput TCR immunosequencing, statistical association of individual TCRs with disease status, and machine learning were combined to predict cytomegalovirus infection status. A later analysis re-analyzed previously published TCR beta repertoires from roughly 690 donors and added high-resolution HLA genotyping to study TCR occurrence patterns. Rather than drawing on any new phenotypic data, the later analysis identified candidate immune exposures from TCR beta sequences and the way those sequences occurred across donors. An earlier analysis of approximately 580 of the donors used high-throughput TCR beta sequencing to judge whether each TCR beta V gene segment behaved as functional or pseudogenic. Donor age, sex, ethnicity and CMV serostatus were collected together with the repertoire data. In a later genetic analysis, genome-wide SNP genotypes for about three fifths of the roughly 670 donors were used, and that subset was treated as a discovery cohort. Every discovery cohort repertoire had been produced on one sequencing platform. HLA typing covered class I and class II loci at four-digit resolution. The number of donors typed differed by locus, with about 620-630 for A, B, C, DRB1 and DQB1, over 500 for DQA1, nearly 610 for DPA1, and 472 for DPB1. Roughly 5 DR-DQ haplotypes were handled as single units for association and clustering because linkage in the cohort was strong. On average, 235,054 unique TCR beta nucleotide sequences were sequenced per donor among 398 genotyped donors of the cohort, with about 17% of those sequences being non-productive. What the research found in general, with its limitations: Correlated functional status among segregating V segments might reflect linkage disequilibrium, but an unknown experimental factor could not be ruled out. A cluster of highly shared sequence variants was judged likely to be a technical artifact of the sequencing pipeline. According to a later genetic analysis, donors in an Asian-associated ancestry cluster had fewer N-insertions in productive TCRs than the approximately 650-donor mean. In vitro tests confirmed that a few of the cytomegalovirus-associated TCR beta chains recognize cytomegalovirus antigens. Cytomegalovirus status was reported to be diagnosed by the classifier with high specificity and sensitivity in both the original and validation cohorts. Specific HLA alleles were associated with roughly 17,000 TCR beta sequences at a false discovery rate of 0.05 in a later analysis. Roughly uniform sequencing depth across donors was assumed in presence/absence analyses, although this assumption may not hold. An association between a missense DCLRE1C variant and V-gene and J-gene trimming of TCR beta chains was found in a later genetic analysis and replicated in an independent cohort. When HLA alleles, especially DR and DQ, strongly co-occurred, attributing TCR associations to individual alleles was difficult. According to a later analysis, parvovirus B19, influenza, CMV and Epstein-Barr virus appeared linked to several top co-occurrence clusters. In a later analysis, most CMV-associated TCR beta chains were found to appear HLA-restricted, with HLA associations seemingly driven largely by CMV exposure. Because the 87-base-pair reads could not distinguish some IMGT-functional V segments, including TRBV6-2 and TRBV6-3, those segments were excluded. In this cohort, only TCR beta chains were sequenced, and detectable features were limited by the absence of alpha or paired-chain data. A further reported finding was that TCR beta sequences accurately predicted the HLA-A and HLA-B alleles for most subjects in the first cohort. The authors suggested that the approach could potentially be extended to other disease states and immunological phenotypes. Because counts were too low, 15 to 20 rarely observed V segments, including chromosome 9 orphons, were left out of the earlier analysis of approximately 500 of the donors. In an earlier analysis of a few hundred of the donors, most TCR beta V segments were observed in productive rearrangements about 87% or about 30% of the time, broadly matching IMGT annotations. A total of about 180 TCR beta chains were listed by the study as associated with cytomegalovirus. In a later analysis, HLA-associated TCR beta chains showed more clonal expansion and lower generation probabilities than non-associated chains that were equally common. Because some donors lacked HLA typing at each locus, the association tests relied only on the typed subset. Across donors, most TCR sequences were observed very rarely, whereas some public TCRs were present in many individuals. In a later analysis, the rate of TCR association differed among HLA loci, with DRB1 alleles having the most associated TCRs and HLA-C alleles having the fewest. Immune exposure information for the cohort was limited to CMV serostatus.

In the germline V gene (reference sequence), CDR1 corresponds to LNHDA and CDR2 to SQIVND. Compared with germline, V lacks 8 bases and J lacks 1 base; bases without a gene match: 10. Spanning cysteine to phenylalanine, the CDR3 consists of 16 amino acids. The only DNA kept is the CDR3, 48 bases in frame from the first base. Turning to this clone: Its antigen specificity is not known. No much larger clone is present one base from it, and per-base qualities are unavailable.

The cohort consisted of 666 healthy bone marrow donors. All cohort members were sampled while nominally healthy, although unrecorded immune exposures were likely present. The donor was CMV seropositive and belonged to the group of around 300 seropositive cohort members. A peripheral blood sample was collected from each donor, and TCR beta sequencing was performed on peripheral blood mononuclear cells. Genomic DNA extraction from the blood cell samples was performed with the Qiagen DNeasy Blood Extraction Kit. Library creation used the immunoSEQ multiplex PCR assay. For the multiplex PCR, a mixture combining 60 forward primers for TCR Vbeta segments and 13 reverse primers for TCR Jbeta segments was used. A multiplex PCR assay on genomic DNA amplified the CDR3 region of rearranged TCR beta genes. On the Illumina HiSeq System, the amplified TCR beta libraries were sequenced as 87-base-pair reads. The paper's processing steps were these. A later analysis counted about 76 million unique TCR beta chains across the 666 repertoires, and some 11 million of these chains were shared by at least two donors. A nearest-neighbor algorithm error-corrected the raw reads and collapsed the reads into unique sequences, merging closely related sequences to remove PCR and sequencing errors. CDR3 sequences were aligned to IMGT reference sequences to assign V, D and J gene segments. For a sequence to be retained, a match of at least six nucleotides to both a V gene segment and a J gene segment was required. Rearrangements were called productive when the CDR3 lacked stop codons and stayed in frame with V and J; all others were non-productive. CDR3 was defined according to IMGT convention as the region running from the second conserved V-encoded cysteine to the conserved J-encoded phenylalanine. The earlier analysis of about 590 of the donors excluded sequences that lacked an unambiguous match to a single V gene segment. An earlier analysis of 587 of the donors classified V segments as functional when productive rearrangements were above 56.7% and as segregating when the standard deviation between donors was above 5%. A statistical classification framework was built for diagnosing cytomegalovirus status from the catalog of TCR beta chain sequences. A later analysis assigned V and J genes by comparing TCR nucleotide sequences with IMGT/GENE-DB human TR gene sequences. A later analysis assigned CDR3 sequences and most-parsimonious VDJ recombination scenarios with the TCRdist pipeline. In a later analysis, each TCR beta chain was defined by its CDR3 amino acid sequence together with its V-gene family, and reads without a unique V-gene family were excluded. As a way to deal with suspected cross-contamination and a sequencing artifact, a later analysis dropped under 600 nucleotide sequences that were highly shared and had low generation probability. A later analysis calculated a clonal expansion index for each public chain from normalized within-repertoire ranks of inferred template counts. In a later analysis, generation probabilities were computed using a VDJ recombination model fitted to out-of-frame rearrangements, and the results were checked against IGoR. In a later analysis, TCR-TCR, TCR-HLA and TCR-CMV co-occurrence was scored with hypergeometric tests, and a repertoire-size bias correction was applied to TCR pairs. A later analysis estimated false discovery rates by permuting HLA or CMV assignments 20 times. In a later analysis, co-occurring TCRs were grouped using DBSCAN, with TCRdist sequence similarity added in when clustering inside HLA-allele-positive subsets. Co-occurrence clustering excluded repertoires with fewer than 30,000 or more than 120,000 public chains, plus five with anomalous nucleotide sharing. The clones in this table, taken by TCRdb from immuneACCESS, are in-frame only. Not every clone is retained; where verified, under half of the shortfall comes from an unresolved V gene, and the cause of the rest is unknown. The V and J calls and clone size are taken from that table; D and trimming were inferred from the DNA. This sample comprises under 100,000 clones, 55% to 75% of them detected only once. Together, the top ten hold approximately 15% of the sample.

The source material was PBMCs. Recombination joined TRBV19 with TRBJ2-2, with 7 bases matching TRBD1. The clonotype originates from a woman aged 50 to 60 in good health and CMV-seropositive. The CDR3 loop reads CASGNYRTGNTGELFF. The sequenced DNA: TGTGCCAGTGGAAACTATCGGACAGGGAACACCGGGGAGCTGTTTTTT.